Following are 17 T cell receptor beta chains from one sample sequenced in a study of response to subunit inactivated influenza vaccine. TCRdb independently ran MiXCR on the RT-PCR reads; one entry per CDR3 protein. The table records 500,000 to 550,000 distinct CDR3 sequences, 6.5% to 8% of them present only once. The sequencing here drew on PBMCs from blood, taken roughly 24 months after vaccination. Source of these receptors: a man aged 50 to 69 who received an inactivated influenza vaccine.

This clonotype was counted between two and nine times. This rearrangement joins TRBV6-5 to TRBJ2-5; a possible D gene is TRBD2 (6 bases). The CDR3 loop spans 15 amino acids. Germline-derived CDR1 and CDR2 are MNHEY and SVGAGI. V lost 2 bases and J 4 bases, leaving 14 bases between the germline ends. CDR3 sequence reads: CASSYGQGGPETQYF. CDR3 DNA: TGTGCCAGCAGTTACGGGCAGGGAGGACCAGAGACCCAGTACTTC.

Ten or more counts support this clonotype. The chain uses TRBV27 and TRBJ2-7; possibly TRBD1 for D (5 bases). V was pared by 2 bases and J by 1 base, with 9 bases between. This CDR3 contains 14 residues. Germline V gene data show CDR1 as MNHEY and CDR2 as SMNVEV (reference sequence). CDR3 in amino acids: CASSLQGRSYEQYF. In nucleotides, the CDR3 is TGTGCCAGCAGTTTACAGGGTAGGTCCTACGAGCAGTACTTC.

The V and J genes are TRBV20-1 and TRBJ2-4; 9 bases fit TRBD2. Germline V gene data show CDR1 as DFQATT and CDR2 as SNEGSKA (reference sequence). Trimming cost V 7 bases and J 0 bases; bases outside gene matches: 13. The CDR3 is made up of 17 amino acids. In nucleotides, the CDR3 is TGCAGTGTCCCGTCCGCGGGGGGGTTGATAGCCAAAAACATTCAGTACTTC. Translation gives CSVPSAGGLIAKNIQYF.

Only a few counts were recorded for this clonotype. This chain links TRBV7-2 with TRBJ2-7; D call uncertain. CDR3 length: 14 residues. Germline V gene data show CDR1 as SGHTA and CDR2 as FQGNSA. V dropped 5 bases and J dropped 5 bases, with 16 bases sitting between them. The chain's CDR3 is CASSPSGLYNEQYF. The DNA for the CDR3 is TGTGCCAGCAGCCCCTCTGGTCTCTACAACGAGCAGTACTTC.

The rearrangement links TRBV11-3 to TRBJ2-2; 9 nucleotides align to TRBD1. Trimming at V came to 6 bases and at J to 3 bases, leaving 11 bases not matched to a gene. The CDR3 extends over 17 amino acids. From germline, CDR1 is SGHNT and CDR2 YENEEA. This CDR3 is CASSHRGLAADTGELFF. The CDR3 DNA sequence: TGTGCCAGCAGTCACAGGGGGCTAGCCGCGGACACCGGGGAGCTGTTTTTT.

The CDR3 loop is CATKGGTGIRNEQFF. In nucleotides, the CDR3 is TGTGCCACAAAAGGCGGGACAGGAATTAGAAATGAGCAGTTCTTC. The chain links TRBV10-3 to TRBJ2-1, with 8 bases identical to TRBD1. J was trimmed by 7 bases and V by 10 bases; bases with no gene match: 15. The CDR3 spans 15 residues. The germline gives CDR1 ENHRY, CDR2 SYGVKD.

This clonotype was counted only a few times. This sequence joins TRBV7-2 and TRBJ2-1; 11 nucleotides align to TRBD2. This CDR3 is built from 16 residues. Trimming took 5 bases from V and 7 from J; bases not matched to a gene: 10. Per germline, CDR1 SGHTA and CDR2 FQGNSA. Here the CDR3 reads CASSRTSGRKGNEQFF. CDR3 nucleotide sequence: TGTGCCAGCAGCCGTACTAGCGGGAGAAAGGGAAATGAGCAGTTCTTC.

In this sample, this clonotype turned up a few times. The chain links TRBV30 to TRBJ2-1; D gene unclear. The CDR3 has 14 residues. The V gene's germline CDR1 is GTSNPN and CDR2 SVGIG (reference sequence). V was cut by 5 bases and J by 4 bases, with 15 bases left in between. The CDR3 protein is CAWAQEPGYNEQFF. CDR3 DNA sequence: TGTGCCTGGGCCCAGGAGCCCGGATACAATGAGCAGTTCTTC. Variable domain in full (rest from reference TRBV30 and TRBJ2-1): SQTIHQWPATLVQPVGSPLSLECTVEGTSNPNLYWYRQAAGRGLQLLFYSVGIGQISSEVPQNLSASRPQDRQFILSSKKLLLSDSGFYLCAWAQEPGYNEQFFGPGTRLTVL.

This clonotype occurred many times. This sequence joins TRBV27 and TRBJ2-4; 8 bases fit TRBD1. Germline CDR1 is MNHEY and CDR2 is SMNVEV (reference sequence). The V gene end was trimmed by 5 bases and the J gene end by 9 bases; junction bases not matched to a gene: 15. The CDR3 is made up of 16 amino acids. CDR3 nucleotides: TGTGCCAGCAGTCCCCTCCAGACAGGGGCGGTAGGCATTCAGTACTTC. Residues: CASSPLQTGAVGIQYF.

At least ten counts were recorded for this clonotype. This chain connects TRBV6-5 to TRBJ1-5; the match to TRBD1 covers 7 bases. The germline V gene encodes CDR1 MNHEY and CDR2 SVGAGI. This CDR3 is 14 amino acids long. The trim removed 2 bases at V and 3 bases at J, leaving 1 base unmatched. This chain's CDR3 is CASSYRGPNQPQHF. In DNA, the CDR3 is TGTGCCAGCAGTTACAGGGGGCCCAATCAGCCCCAGCATTTT.

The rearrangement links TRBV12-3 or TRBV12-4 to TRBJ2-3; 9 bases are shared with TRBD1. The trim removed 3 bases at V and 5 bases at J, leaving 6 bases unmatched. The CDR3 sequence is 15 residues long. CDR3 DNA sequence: TGTGCCAGCAGTTTCCCGGGACAGGGTGGAGATACGCAGTATTTT. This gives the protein CASSFPGQGGDTQYF.

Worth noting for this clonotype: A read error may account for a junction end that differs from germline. The CDR3 DNA sequence: TGTGCCATCGGTGATGTCGCGGGAGCCCCCTACGAGCAGTACTTC. It specifies CAIGDVAGAPYEQYF. The V gene is TRBV10-3, the J gene TRBJ2-7, with 7 bases fitting TRBD2. The CDR3 is 15 residues long. Germline V gives CDR1 ENHRY, CDR2 SYGVKD.

The CDR3 loop reads CASSLTSGAETQYF. The CDR3 nucleotides read TGCGCCAGCAGTTTGACTAGCGGGGCGGAGACCCAGTACTTC. This chain connects TRBV5-1 to TRBJ2-5; 11 bases are a match to TRBD2. CDR3 length: 14 residues. The ends lost 5 bases at V and 5 bases at J; junction bases unmatched: 5. Looked up from germline, CDR1 is SGHRS and CDR2 is YFSETQ.

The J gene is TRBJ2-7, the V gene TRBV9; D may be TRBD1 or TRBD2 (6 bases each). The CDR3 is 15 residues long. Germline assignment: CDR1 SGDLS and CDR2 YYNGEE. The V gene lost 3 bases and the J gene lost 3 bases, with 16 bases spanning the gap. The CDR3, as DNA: TGTGCCAGCAGCGAGTCGGCAGGGGAGGTCTACGAGCAGTACTTC. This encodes CASSESAGEVYEQYF. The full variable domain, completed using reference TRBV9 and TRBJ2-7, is DSGVTQTPKHLITATGQRVTLRCSPRSGDLSVYWYQQSLDQGLQFLIQYYNGEERAKGNILERFSAQQFPDLHSELNLSSLELGDSALYFCASSESAGEVYEQYFGPGTRLTVT.

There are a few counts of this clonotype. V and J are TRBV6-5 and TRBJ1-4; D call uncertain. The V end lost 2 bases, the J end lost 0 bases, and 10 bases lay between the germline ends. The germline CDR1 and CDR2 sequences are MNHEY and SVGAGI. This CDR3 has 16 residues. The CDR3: CASSYVRPPTNEKLFF. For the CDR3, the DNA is TGTGCCAGCAGTTACGTACGACCCCCAACTAATGAAAAACTGTTTTTT.

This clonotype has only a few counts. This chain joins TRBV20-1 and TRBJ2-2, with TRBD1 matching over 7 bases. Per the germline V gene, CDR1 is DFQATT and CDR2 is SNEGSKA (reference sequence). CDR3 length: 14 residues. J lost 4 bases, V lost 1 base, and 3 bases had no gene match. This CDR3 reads CSARAQGSTGELFF. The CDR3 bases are TGCAGTGCTAGAGCACAGGGGTCCACCGGGGAGCTGTTTTTT.

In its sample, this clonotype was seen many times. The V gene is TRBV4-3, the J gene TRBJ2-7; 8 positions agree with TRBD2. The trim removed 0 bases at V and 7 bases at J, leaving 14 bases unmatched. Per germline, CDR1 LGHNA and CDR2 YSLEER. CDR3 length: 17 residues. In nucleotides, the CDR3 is TGCGCCAGCAGCCAAGAAATTCCCGGACTAGCCTCAGGAGAGCAGTACTTC. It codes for CASSQEIPGLASGEQYF.